This passage covers 7 T cell receptor beta chains from one sample sequenced in a study of CD8 T cells in ankylosing spondylitis. TCRdb fed the 5' RACE reads into MiXCR, producing one record per CDR3 protein. The repertoire holds 200,000 or so distinct CDR3 sequences, with around a quarter as singletons. The sequenced sample consisted of blood, either unsorted or a sorted T cell fraction (not recorded which). These receptors all stem from a male donor with ankylosing spondylitis or in good health (not recorded which).

This clonotype was seen many times. The rearrangement joins TRBV7-2 to TRBJ1-4; D possibly corresponds to TRBD1 (5 bases). The CDR3 length is 14 residues. The germline V and J ends were trimmed by 5 bases and 8 bases, with 15 bases remaining between them. CDR1 is SGHTA and CDR2 is FQGNSA in the germline V gene. Written as DNA, the CDR3 is TGTGCCAGCAGCCCAGGGAGGTGGAAAGAAAAACTGTTTTTT. This gives the protein CASSPGRWKEKLFF. The full variable domain, with the rest looked up from reference TRBV7-2 and TRBJ1-4, is GAGVSQSPSNKVTEKGKDVELRCDPISGHTALYWYRQSLGQGLEFLIYFQGNSAPDKSGLPSDRFSAERTGGSVSTLTIQRTQQEDSAVYLCASSPGRWKEKLFFGSGTQLSVL.

This clonotype was counted ten times or more. The chain uses TRBV5-8 and TRBJ1-1; TRBD1 agrees at 7 bases. The V segment lost 0 bases and the J segment 5 bases; nucleotides outside the gene matches: 10. The CDR3 has 16 amino acids. The germline CDR1 and CDR2 sequences are SGHTS and YDEGEE. CDR3 region: CASSLGQGGVRTEAFF. CDR3 nucleotides: TGTGCCAGCAGCTTGGGACAGGGCGGAGTAAGGACTGAAGCTTTCTTT.

This clonotype was counted at least ten times. The rearrangement uses TRBV20-1 and TRBJ1-6, with D possibly matching TRBD1 (6 bases). V was cut by 5 bases and J by 6 bases, with 20 bases left in between. The germline V gene has CDR1 DFQATT and CDR2 SNEGSKA (reference sequence). This CDR3 has 16 amino acids. This CDR3 is CSAPAREGQINSPLHF. The DNA for the CDR3 is TGCAGTGCTCCCGCCCGGGAGGGACAAATTAATTCACCCCTCCACTTT.

This clonotype appeared many times. This chain connects TRBV29-1 to TRBJ2-7; D may be TRBD1 (6 bases). Looked up from germline, CDR1 is SQVTM and CDR2 is ANQGSEA. The CDR3 extends over 10 amino acids. V was trimmed by 5 bases and J by 5 bases, leaving 7 bases between them. The CDR3 spells CSVRTDEQYF. In DNA, the CDR3 is TGCAGCGTTAGGACAGACGAGCAGTACTTC.

The genes are TRBV15 and TRBJ2-3, with 7 bases matching TRBD1. The CDR3 covers 14 residues. J gave up 4 bases and V 4 bases, and 5 bases lay outside the gene matches. CDR1 is LNHNV, CDR2 YYDKDF, per germline (reference sequence). The CDR3 nucleotides read TGTGCCACCAGCACCGACAGGGTGGCAGATACGCAGTATTTT. Its translation is CATSTDRVADTQYF.

This clonotype showed up just a few times. This sequence joins TRBV20-1 and TRBJ2-2; possibly TRBD1 for D (5 bases). Per germline, CDR1 DFQATT and CDR2 SNEGSKA (reference sequence). The V and J ends lost 2 bases and 3 bases respectively, with 10 bases between them. The CDR3 consists of 14 residues. The CDR3 region has the DNA TGCAGTGCTAGATACCAGGGCTACACCGGGGAGCTGTTTTTT. Translation gives CSARYQGYTGELFF.

This chain uses TRBV7-2 with TRBJ2-5; D unresolved. Germline CDR1 and CDR2: SGHTA and FQGNSA. Trimming cost V 1 base and J 5 bases, with 8 bases left between them. This CDR3 is built from 13 residues. The CDR3 here is CASSLVVSETQYF. As DNA, the CDR3 is TGTGCCAGCAGCTTAGTTGTCTCGGAGACCCAGTACTTC.